This note documents a single T cell receptor beta chain sequence. Measured with immunoSEQ multiplex PCR; TCRdb has only the in-frame clones, and not every one. The data contain approximately 220,000 clones, around 94% of them singletons. The record originates from a study of control samples from healthy donors and cancer patients. Trimming shortened V by 1 base and J by 2 bases, and 8 bases separated the two germline ends. The germline CDR1 and CDR2 sequences are MNHNS and SASEGT. The CDR3 spans 14 residues. Sequencing used blood. The genes are TRBV6-1 and TRBJ1-1; D is unresolved. This receptor was taken from a man in his forties or fifties in good health. This CDR3 is CASSEEAGNTEAFF. As DNA, the CDR3 is TGTGCCAGCAGTGAAGAGGCAGGAAACACTGAAGCTTTCTTT.